Below, 16 T cell receptor beta chains from the same sample are listed, as sequenced in a study of blood T cells in healthy people across ages. A sample-barcoded 5' primer and a J-beta primer mix were used in a second PCR of roughly 7 to 12 cycles. TCRdb reanalysed the 5' RACE reads using MiXCR and keeps one entry per CDR3 protein. The data hold some 1.4 million distinct CDR3 sequences, with approximately 40% observed a single time. Specimen: blood. These receptors all come from a woman between 18 and 30 years old in good health.

This clonotype was counted between two and nine times. The gene calls are TRBV12-5 and TRBJ2-5; D gene unclear. CDR1 is LGHNT and CDR2 is FRNRAP in the germline V gene. V gave up 2 bases and J gave up 2 bases, with 6 bases separating them. CDR3 size: 13 residues. The CDR3 DNA is TGTGCTAGTGGTTTGCTCCCACAAGAGACCCAGTACTTC. Protein sequence: CASGLLPQETQYF.

The CDR3 nucleotides are TGTGCCAGCAGGGCCGACTACAATGAGCAGTTCTTC. Protein product: CASRADYNEQFF. This rearrangement joins TRBV2 to TRBJ2-1; D is undetermined. Germline V gene data show CDR1 as SNHLY and CDR2 as FYNNEI. The CDR3 runs 12 residues. The V end lost 6 bases, the J end lost 3 bases, and 6 bases lay between the germline ends.

This clonotype was detected a few times. The chain has TRBV4-1 and TRBJ2-5; D call uncertain. The V end was cut by 1 base, the J end by 0 bases, with 9 bases between. The CDR3 runs to 15 residues. Germline lookup yields CDR1 MGHRA and CDR2 YSYEKL. The CDR3 protein is CASSQVSGYQETQYF. The CDR3 DNA is TGCGCCAGCAGCCAAGTTTCTGGGTACCAAGAGACCCAGTACTTC.

The chain carries TRBV6-1 and TRBJ2-7; perhaps TRBD1 as D (6 bases). Looked up from germline, CDR1 is MNHNS and CDR2 is SASEGT. The CDR3 contains 14 residues. The V gene lost 6 bases and the J gene lost 2 bases, with 14 bases spanning the gap. The CDR3 bases are TGTGCCAGCAGACCCGCAGGGGCCACCTACGAGCAGTACTTC. Its protein is CASRPAGATYEQYF.

This chain's CDR3 is CASIHDSYFSYEQYF. The CDR3 bases are TGTGCCAGCATCCACGACAGTTATTTCTCCTACGAGCAGTACTTC. The chain recombines TRBV28 with TRBJ2-7; perhaps TRBD1 as D (5 bases). The CDR3 sequence is 15 residues long. V lost 7 bases, J lost 0 bases, and 16 bases lay in between. Germline V gene sequence: CDR1 MDHEN, CDR2 SYDVKM.

V and J are TRBV7-9 and TRBJ2-5; D is possibly TRBD1 (5 bases). Per the germline V gene, CDR1 is SEHNR and CDR2 is FQNEAQ (reference sequence). The CDR3 is made up of 12 amino acids. The V end was cut by 6 bases, the J end by 3 bases, with 8 bases between. CDR3 protein: CASSIREETQYF. The CDR3 DNA sequence: TGTGCCAGCAGTATCAGGGAAGAGACCCAGTACTTC.

J is TRBJ1-2 and V is TRBV20-1, with 11 nucleotides matching TRBD1. The CDR3 sequence is 17 residues long. From germline, CDR1 is DFQATT and CDR2 SNEGSKA (reference sequence). J was trimmed by 0 bases and V by 0 bases; bases with no gene match: 6. The DNA for the CDR3 is TGCAGTGCTAGAGATCTCGAGGGACAGGGGGCTAACTATGGCTACACCTTC. Translated: CSARDLEGQGANYGYTF.

The chain carries TRBV4-1 and TRBJ2-6; perhaps TRBD2 as D (5 bases). Germline V gene data show CDR1 as MGHRA and CDR2 as YSYEKL. This CDR3 is 15 amino acids long. V was trimmed by 0 bases and J by 3 bases, leaving 6 bases between them. For the CDR3, the DNA is TGCGCCAGCAGCCAAGATGGAGGTGGGGCCAACGTCCTGACTTTC. As protein: CASSQDGGGANVLTF.

This clonotype was seen at least ten times. This CDR3 is CSVPRTDSYEQYF. In DNA form, the CDR3 reads TGCAGCGTTCCGCGGACAGATTCCTACGAGCAGTACTTC. The genes are TRBV29-1 and TRBJ2-7, with D tentatively TRBD1 (6 bases). Per the germline V gene, CDR1 is SQVTM and CDR2 is ANQGSEA. The CDR3 covers 13 residues. V lost 5 bases to trimming and J lost 1 base, with 12 bases between them.

A few counts support this clonotype. CDR3 coding DNA: TGTGCCAGCAGCTTGGATCCGTTCGGTATTAGCACAGATACGCAGTATTTT. This encodes CASSLDPFGISTDTQYF. This chain links TRBV5-4 with TRBJ2-3; D uncertain. The CDR3 spans 17 residues. Between the trimmed V and J ends, which lost 0 bases and 0 bases, there was a span of 14 bases. Per the germline V gene, CDR1 is SGHNT and CDR2 is YYREEE (reference sequence).

This clonotype has a handful of counts. The rearrangement links TRBV20-1 to TRBJ1-1, with D uncertain. This CDR3 has 13 amino acids. V was shortened by 3 bases and J by 5 bases, with 13 bases between the two germline ends. Germline CDR1 reads DFQATT; CDR2 reads SNEGSKA (reference sequence). The CDR3 coding sequence is TGCAGTGCTAGGGGTGGTCTGGTTACTGAAGCTTTCTTT. The encoded protein is CSARGGLVTEAFF.

In this sample, this clonotype turned up a few times. The chain has TRBV12-3 or TRBV12-4 and TRBJ2-1; no clear D. This CDR3 contains 14 residues. Trimming took off 3 bases at V and 2 bases at J, with 8 bases between the two ends. The CDR3 protein is CASSFDGAYNEQFF. The CDR3 nucleotides are TGTGCCAGCAGTTTTGACGGAGCCTACAATGAGCAGTTCTTC.

This clonotype was counted only a few times. A clone one base away is much larger, so this may be a read error. The rearrangement joins TRBV3-1 to TRBJ2-1; TRBD2 matches at 8 bases. Trimming cost V 1 base and J 2 bases; bases outside gene matches: 4. This CDR3 has 16 amino acids. Germline CDR1 and CDR2: LGHDT and YNNKEL (reference sequence). CDR3 region: CASSQVAGRAYNEQFF. Here the CDR3 DNA reads TGTGCCAGCAGCCAAGTAGCGGGGCGCGCCTACAATGAGCAGTTCTTC.

V and J are TRBV20-1 and TRBJ2-7, with TRBD2 as a possible D gene (5 bases). V was trimmed by 0 bases and J by 6 bases, leaving 15 bases between them. The germline CDR1 and CDR2 sequences are DFQATT and SNEGSKA (reference sequence). The CDR3 consists of 14 residues. CDR3 nucleotide sequence: TGCAGTGCTAGAGATCAAGGGAGCGGCTTCGAGCAGTACTTC. As protein: CSARDQGSGFEQYF.

This clonotype was picked up a small number of times. The rearrangement links TRBV28 to TRBJ2-5, with 7 bases lining up with TRBD1. Looked up from germline, CDR1 is MDHEN and CDR2 is SYDVKM. V shed 6 bases, J shed 2 bases, and the junction held 9 bases outside the gene matches. The CDR3 sequence is 15 residues long. The DNA of the CDR3 is TGTGCCAGCAGCCTGACAGGGCTGTTACAAGAGACCCAGTACTTC. This encodes CASSLTGLLQETQYF.

This chain uses TRBV12-5 with TRBJ2-3; no definite D call. The length of the CDR3 is 12 residues. Germline V gives CDR1 LGHNT, CDR2 FRNRAP. V was cut by 7 bases and J by 4 bases, with 9 bases left in between. The CDR3 loop is CASVKRADTQYF. CDR3 DNA: TGTGCTAGTGTCAAAAGAGCAGATACGCAGTATTTT. The whole variable domain, filled in from reference TRBV12-5 and TRBJ2-3, reads DARVTQTPRHKVTEMGQEVTMRCQPILGHNTVFWYRQTMMQGLELLAYFRNRAPLDDSGMPKDRFSAEMPDATLATLKIQPSEPRDSAVYFCASVKRADTQYFGPGTRLTVL.